The sequence of this T cell receptor beta chain was determined in a study of cytomegalovirus exposure and HLA in healthy donors. Researchers ran the PCR with 60 Vbeta and 13 Jbeta primers. Measured with immunoSEQ multiplex PCR; TCRdb has only the in-frame clones, and not every one. Among over 95,000 clones listed, over 60% were seen once. The ends were cut back, 4 bases at V and 4 bases at J, with 14 bases in the middle. This CDR3 is built from 15 residues. The V gene's germline CDR1 is SGHTS and CDR2 YDEGEE. The sequenced material came from PBMCs. The chain carries TRBV5-8 and TRBJ1-4; no clear D gene. The sequence was obtained from a man aged 35 to 55 in good health and CMV-seropositive. The chain's CDR3 is CASSPGGQYNEKLFF. The DNA for the CDR3 is TGTGCCAGCAGCCCGGGAGGGCAGTATAATGAAAAACTGTTTTTT.